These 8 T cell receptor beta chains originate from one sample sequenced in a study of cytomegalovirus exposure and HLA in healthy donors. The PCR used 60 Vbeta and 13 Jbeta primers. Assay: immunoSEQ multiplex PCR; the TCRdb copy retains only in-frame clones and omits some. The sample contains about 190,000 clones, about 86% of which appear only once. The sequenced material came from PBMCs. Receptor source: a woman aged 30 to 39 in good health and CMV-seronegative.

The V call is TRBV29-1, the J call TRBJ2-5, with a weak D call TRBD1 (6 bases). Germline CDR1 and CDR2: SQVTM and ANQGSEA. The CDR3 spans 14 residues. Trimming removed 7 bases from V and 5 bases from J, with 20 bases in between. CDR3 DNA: TGCAGCGGTACCGGGGCAGGGGAGCCCGAGACCCAGTACTTC. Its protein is CSGTGAGEPETQYF.

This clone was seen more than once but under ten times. The CDR3 reads CSVVGGNTEAFF. CDR3 sequence (DNA): TGCAGCGTTGTGGGGGGGAACACTGAAGCTTTCTTT. The V gene is TRBV29-1, the J gene TRBJ1-1; D is perhaps TRBD1 (5 bases). CDR3 length: 12 residues. CDR1 and CDR2 (germline): SQVTM, ANQGSEA. With 4 bases removed from V and 1 base from J, the gap between germline ends came to 7 bases.

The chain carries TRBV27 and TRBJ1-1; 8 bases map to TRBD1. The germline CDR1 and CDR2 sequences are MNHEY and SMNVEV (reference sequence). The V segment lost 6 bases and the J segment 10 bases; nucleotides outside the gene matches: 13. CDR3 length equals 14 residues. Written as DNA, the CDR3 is TGTGCCAGCAGCTCCCCAGGGGGCGGGGGGGTAGCTTTCTTT. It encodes CASSSPGGGGVAFF.

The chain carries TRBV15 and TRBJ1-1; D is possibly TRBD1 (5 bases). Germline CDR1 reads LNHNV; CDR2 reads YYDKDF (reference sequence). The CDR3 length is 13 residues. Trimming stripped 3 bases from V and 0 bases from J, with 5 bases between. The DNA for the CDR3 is TGTGCCACCAGCAGGACAGTGAACACTGAAGCTTTCTTT. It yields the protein CATSRTVNTEAFF.

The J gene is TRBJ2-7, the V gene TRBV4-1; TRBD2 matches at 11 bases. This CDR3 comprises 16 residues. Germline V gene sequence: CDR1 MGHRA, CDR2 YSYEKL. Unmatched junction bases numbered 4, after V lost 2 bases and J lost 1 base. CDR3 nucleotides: TGCGCCAGCAGCCAACCGGGACTAGCGGAGTCCTACGAGCAGTACTTC. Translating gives CASSQPGLAESYEQYF.

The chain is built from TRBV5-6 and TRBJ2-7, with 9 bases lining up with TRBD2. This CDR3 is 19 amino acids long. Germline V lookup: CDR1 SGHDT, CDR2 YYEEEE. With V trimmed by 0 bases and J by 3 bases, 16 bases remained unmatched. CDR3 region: CASSLVRGGAFVSRYEQYF. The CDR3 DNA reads TGTGCCAGCAGCTTGGTTCGCGGGGGGGCCTTTGTCTCCCGCTACGAGCAGTACTTC.

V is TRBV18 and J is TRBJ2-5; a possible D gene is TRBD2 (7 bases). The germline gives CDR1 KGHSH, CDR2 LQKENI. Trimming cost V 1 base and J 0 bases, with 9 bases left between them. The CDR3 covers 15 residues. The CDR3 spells CASSPRGGDQETQYF. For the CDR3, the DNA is TGTGCCAGCTCACCACGGGGGGGCGACCAAGAGACCCAGTACTTC.

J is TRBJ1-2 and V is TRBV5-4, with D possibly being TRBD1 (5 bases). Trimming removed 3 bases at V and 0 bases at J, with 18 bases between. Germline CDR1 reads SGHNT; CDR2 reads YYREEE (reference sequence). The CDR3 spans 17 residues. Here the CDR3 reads CASSSGGDGPPNYGYTF. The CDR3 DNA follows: TGTGCCAGCAGCTCGGGGGGGGATGGACCCCCTAACTATGGCTACACCTTC. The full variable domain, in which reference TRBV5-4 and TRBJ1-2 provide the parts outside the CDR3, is ETGVTQSPTHLIKTRGQQVTLRCSSQSGHNTVSWYQQALGQGPQFIFQYYREEENGRGNFPPRFSGLQFPNYSSELNVNALELDDSALYLCASSSGGDGPPNYGYTFGSGTRLTVV.